The 12 T cell receptor beta chains below all came from one sample that was sequenced in a study of T-cell reconstitution after alpha-beta-depleted transplantation in children. The TCRbeta library incorporated unique molecular identifiers. TCRdb processed the PCR reads anew with MiXCR; each CDR3 protein has one entry. The data hold some 310,000 distinct CDR3 sequences, with around 20% observed a single time. The sample here was PBMCs, mostly from graft donor cells, taken 180 days after TCRalphabeta/CD19-depleted stem cell transplant. The receptors derive from a male patient between 5 and 17 years old who had a stem cell transplant for acute lymphoblastic leukemia, so the T cells may come from the graft donor.

V gene TRBV29-1 combines with J gene TRBJ2-7; TRBD1 is a possible D gene (5 bases). The CDR3 spans 12 residues. Germline loops: CDR1 SQVTM, CDR2 ANQGSEA. V gave up 6 bases and J gave up 9 bases, with 18 bases separating them. Written as DNA, the CDR3 is TGCAGCGTGTATGACAGCCCAAGGTGGCAGTACTTC. It specifies CSVYDSPRWQYF.

In its sample, this clonotype was seen a few times. V is TRBV12-3 or TRBV12-4 and J is TRBJ1-1; 7 nucleotides align to TRBD1. V lost 5 bases to trimming and J lost 10 bases; unmatched junction nucleotides: 16. CDR3 length: 15 residues. Written as DNA, the CDR3 is TGTGCCAGCAGTCGAACGACAGGGAGGGGGACCGGAGCTTTCTTT. Its translation: CASSRTTGRGTGAFF.

This clonotype was recorded many times. The rearrangement links TRBV5-1 to TRBJ2-1; the match to TRBD2 covers 7 bases. Germline CDR1 SGHRS, CDR2 YFSETQ. This CDR3 spans 15 amino acids. V shed 5 bases and J 2 bases; nucleotides not matched to a gene: 7. The CDR3 nucleotides read TGCGCCAGCAGACCCCTAGCGGCCACCTACAATGAGCAGTTCTTC. This encodes CASRPLAATYNEQFF. The variable domain in full, completed from reference TRBV5-1 and TRBJ2-1, reads KAGVTQTPRYLIKTRGQQVTLSCSPISGHRSVSWYQQTPGQGLQFLFEYFSETQRNKGNFPGRFSGRQFSNSRSEMNVSTLELGDSALYLCASRPLAATYNEQFFGPGTRLTVL.

This sequence joins TRBV20-1 and TRBJ2-5, with 12 bases fitting TRBD1. The germline V gene has CDR1 DFQATT and CDR2 SNEGSKA (reference sequence). The CDR3 runs to 17 residues. The V segment lost 2 bases and the J segment 5 bases; nucleotides outside the gene matches: 12. CDR3 bases: TGCAGTGCTAGAAGGGGACAGGGGGCGATCCTGATGGAGACCCAGTACTTC. It specifies CSARRGQGAILMETQYF.

As DNA, the CDR3 is TGTGCCAGCTCACCTGGTTTATTCGGGAGGAGGAACCAAGAGACCCAGTACTTC. Translating gives CASSPGLFGRRNQETQYF. The rearrangement uses TRBV18 and TRBJ2-5; 7 bases are shared with TRBD2. Trimming at V came to 3 bases and at J to 0 bases, leaving 13 bases not matched to a gene. CDR3 length: 18 residues. Germline CDR1 and CDR2: KGHSH and LQKENI.

This clonotype occurred many times. The CDR3 protein is CASSYAGVQETQYF. The CDR3 region has the DNA TGTGCCAGCAGTTATGCAGGGGTACAAGAGACCCAGTACTTC. The chain joins TRBV6-5 to TRBJ2-5, with D possibly matching TRBD1 (6 bases). From germline, CDR1 is MNHEY and CDR2 SVGAGI. Trimming took off 3 bases at V and 2 bases at J, with 10 bases between the two ends. The CDR3 is 14 amino acids.

This clonotype turned up a few times. The rearrangement links TRBV29-1 to TRBJ2-3; D uncertain. V was shortened by 7 bases and J by 2 bases, with 10 bases between the two germline ends. The CDR3 consists of 12 residues. Germline CDR1 SQVTM, CDR2 ANQGSEA. The DNA of the CDR3 is TGCAGCGCGCCGTCCCCCACAGATACGCAGTATTTT. Translated, it gives CSAPSPTDTQYF.

Worth noting for this clonotype: This may come from a read error, since a much larger clone is one base off. This rearrangement joins TRBV7-6 to TRBJ2-1; TRBD2 is a possible D gene (5 bases). The CDR3 sequence is 15 residues long. CDR1 is SGHVS, CDR2 FNYEAQ, per germline. This CDR3 reads CASILMAEAFNEQFF. The CDR3 region has the DNA TGTGCCAGCATCTTAATGGCGGAGGCCTTCAATGAGCAGTTCTTC.

The chain employs TRBV2 and TRBJ1-4; D gene ambiguous. Per germline, CDR1 SNHLY and CDR2 FYNNEI. The CDR3 is made up of 12 amino acids. Between the trimmed V and J ends, which lost 0 bases and 11 bases, there was a span of 7 bases. The CDR3 spells CASSEALWKLFF. CDR3 DNA sequence: TGTGCCAGCAGTGAAGCTTTGTGGAAACTGTTTTTT.

The genes are TRBV7-9 and TRBJ1-5; the D is unclear. Germline V lookup: CDR1 SEHNR, CDR2 FQNEAQ (reference sequence). Trimming shortened V by 1 base and J by 2 bases, and 6 bases separated the two germline ends. The CDR3 has 14 amino acids. This chain's CDR3 is CASSLDAGNQPQHF. DNA of the CDR3: TGTGCCAGCAGCTTAGACGCGGGCAATCAGCCCCAGCATTTT. Drawing the rest from reference TRBV7-9 and TRBJ1-5, the complete variable domain is DTGVSQNPRHKITKRGQNVTFRCDPISEHNRLYWYRQTLGQGPEFLTYFQNEAQLEKSRLLSDRFSAERPKGSFSTLEIQRTEQGDSAMYLCASSLDAGNQPQHFGDGTRLSIL.

The chain has TRBV7-9 and TRBJ1-2, with D unresolved. Trimming took off 0 bases at V and 2 bases at J, with 7 bases between the two ends. The germline V gene has CDR1 SEHNR and CDR2 FQNEAQ (reference sequence). The CDR3 loop spans 14 amino acids. This CDR3 reads CASSLAAQNYGYTF. CDR3 DNA: TGTGCCAGCAGCTTAGCAGCCCAAAACTATGGCTACACCTTC.

The chain couples TRBV5-1 to TRBJ2-2; D may match TRBD1 or TRBD2 (6 bases each). CDR3 length: 17 residues. Germline V gene data show CDR1 as SGHRS and CDR2 as YFSETQ. The germline V and J ends were trimmed by 6 bases and 3 bases, with 21 bases remaining between them. CDR3 amino acids: CASTPSRGGLYTGELFF. CDR3 in DNA: TGCGCCAGCACCCCTTCTCGAGGGGGGCTATACACCGGGGAGCTGTTTTTT.